The rows below give T cell receptor beta chains drawn from one sample of a study of shared clonotypes between healthy human individuals. Profiled with immunoSEQ multiplex PCR; TCRdb holds only in-frame clones, not every one. Counted here are 2 million to 2.5 million clones, approximately 94% occurring once; the ten biggest clones make up around 1.1%. The sample was naive CD8+ T cells sorted from blood. The receptor source for this set is a man aged 18 to 30 in good health. CDR3s include the opening cysteine and the closing phenylalanine or tryptophan. A D gene is named only where the DNA matches it firmly.

D gene: TRBD2; J gene: TRBJ2-1; V gene: TRBV4-1; CDR3 DNA: TGCGCCAGCAGCCACGGACTAGTTTTGGGGGGTGAGCAGTTCTTC; CDR3 protein: CASSHGLVLGGEQFF
D gene: NA; J gene: TRBJ1-1; V gene: TRBV4-1; CDR3 DNA: TGCGCCAGCAGCCAAACCGGGACTAACACTGAAGCTTTCTTT; CDR3 protein: CASSQTGTNTEAFF
D gene: NA; J gene: TRBJ1-1; V gene: TRBV5-6; CDR3 DNA: TGTGCCAGCAGCTTGGCTCAGGGGTTGAATATGAACACTGAAGCTTTCTTT; CDR3 protein: CASSLAQGLNMNTEAFF
D gene: NA; J gene: TRBJ2-1; V gene: TRBV11-2; CDR3 DNA: TGTGCCAGCAGCCTCAAAGGGAGCTACAATGAGCAGTTCTTC; CDR3 protein: CASSLKGSYNEQFF
D gene: TRBD2; J gene: TRBJ2-7; V gene: TRBV27; CDR3 DNA: TGTGCCAGCAGTTTATCGGACAGCGGGGGGTACGAGCAGTACTTC; CDR3 protein: CASSLSDSGGYEQYF
D gene: NA; J gene: TRBJ2-5; V gene: TRBV2; CDR3 DNA: TGTGCCAGCAGTGGAGGGTCGGGAGAGACCCAGTACTTC; CDR3 protein: CASSGGSGETQYF
D gene: NA; J gene: TRBJ2-1; V gene: TRBV4-3; CDR3 DNA: TGCGCCAGCAGCCAAGAGAGGGTCTACAATGAGCAGTTCTTC; CDR3 protein: CASSQERVYNEQFF
D gene: NA; J gene: TRBJ1-4; V gene: TRBV6-5; CDR3 DNA: TGTGCCAGCGCTGGTATAGCGGGAGGGAATGAAAAACTGTTTTTT; CDR3 protein: CASAGIAGGNEKLFF
D gene: NA; J gene: TRBJ2-5; V gene: TRBV11-2; CDR3 DNA: TGTGCCAGCAGCTTAGATTCCCAGACCCAGTACTTC; CDR3 protein: CASSLDSQTQYF
D gene: NA; J gene: TRBJ2-7; V gene: TRBV6-6; CDR3 DNA: TGTGCCAGCAGTCAAAGGGACTCCATCGGAAACTACGAGCAGTACTTC; CDR3 protein: CASSQRDSIGNYEQYF
D gene: NA; J gene: TRBJ2-1; V gene: TRBV7-7; CDR3 DNA: TGTGCTAGCAGCTTAAGCCCCCCAGGGGTTACAGGGAATGAGCAGTTCTTC; CDR3 protein: CASSLSPPGVTGNEQFF
D gene: NA; J gene: TRBJ1-3; V gene: TRBV28; CDR3 DNA: TGTGCCAGCAGTTTGTCCCCTGGGCCCGGCAATGGAAACACCATATATTTT; CDR3 protein: CASSLSPGPGNGNTIYF